This TCR beta chain comes out of a study of blood T cell repertoires in COVID-19. Study as a whole: COVID-19 samples from acute and convalescent phases originated in the United States, Italy and Spain. Sources were T cells, B-cell-depleted T cells, or PBMCs; the material itself was cDNA or gDNA.

Trimming cost V 5 bases and J 7 bases, with 17 bases left between them. Germline V gene lookup returns CDR1 SGHTA and CDR2 FQGNSA. CDR3 size: 15 residues. Original processing notes: Scientists estimated how many nucleated cells there were by amplifying reference gene primers. Sequenced by immunoSEQ multiplex PCR; TCRdb stores in-frame clones only, minus some. V and J calls and clone size come straight from that table; D and trimming were deduced from the DNA. The sample contains over 250,000 clones, 70% to 80% of which appear only once. This TCR was sampled from an elderly woman with acute or convalescent COVID-19. Sequencing input: peripheral blood. The rearrangement uses TRBV7-2 and TRBJ2-2; D might be TRBD2 (7 bases). The CDR3 reads CASSPTGRGGGELFF. CDR3 nucleotide sequence: TGTGCCAGCAGCCCGACAGGCCGCGGGGGCGGGGAGCTGTTTTTT.